These T cell receptor beta chains were read from a single sample in a study of blood T cell repertoires in COVID-19. TCRdb keeps only in-frame clones here, not all; method: immunoSEQ multiplex PCR. Altogether about 260,000 clones are present, roughly 86% being singletons, with the ten largest covering roughly 9.8%. Sequencing was performed on peripheral blood. Receptors originate from a man aged 35 to 55 who had recovered from COVID-19. The CDR3 runs from the conserved cysteine through the conserved F or W. A D gene is named only where the DNA matches it firmly. Rows may omit the clone size; those that give it use once, few, many or a size class.

V,size,J,D,CDR3,DNA
TRBV11-1,NA,TRBJ2-7,NA,CASSLKRLSYEQYF,TGTGCCAGCAGCTTAAAGCGGCTCTCCTACGAGCAGTACTTC
TRBV3-1/TRBV3-2,NA,TRBJ1-2,TRBD1,CASSLRQGRGYTF,TGTGCCAGCAGCCTCCGACAGGGACGAGGCTACACCTTC
TRBV12-1,once,TRBJ1-5,NA,CASSGRQGRESNQPQHF,TGTGCCAGCAGCGGAAGACAGGGTCGGGAGAGCAATCAGCCCCAGCATTTT
TRBV6-2/TRBV6-3,NA,TRBJ1-1,NA,CASSYTSGQYKNTEAFF,TGTGCCAGCAGTTACACCTCTGGACAGTACAAGAACACTGAAGCTTTCTTT
TRBV7-9,once,TRBJ1-1,NA,CASSLASGVWRAFF,TGTGCCAGCAGCTTAGCATCCGGGGTATGGCGTGCTTTCTTT
TRBV15,NA,TRBJ2-2,NA,CATSRDLAGTGELFF,TGTGCCACCAGCAGAGATCTGGCAGGAACCGGGGAGCTGTTTTTT
TRBV30,NA,TRBJ2-2,NA,CAWARGGLAGELFF,TGTGCCTGGGCTAGGGGGGGGCTCGCCGGGGAGCTGTTTTTT
TRBV15,NA,TRBJ2-7,NA,CATSRDRSYEQYF,TGTGCCACCAGCAGAGATAGGAGCTACGAGCAGTACTTC
TRBV5-4,NA,TRBJ1-4,TRBD1,CASSPGTGNTGNEKLFF,TGTGCCAGCAGCCCCGGGACAGGGAACACCGGTAATGAAAAACTGTTTTTT
TRBV7-6,once,TRBJ2-7,NA,CASSSIGTAGPYEQYF,TGTGCCAGCAGCTCAATTGGGACTGCGGGGCCCTACGAGCAGTACTTC
TRBV21-1,NA,TRBJ2-7,NA,CASSKGQGAGYEQYF,TGTGCCAGCAGCAAAGGACAGGGGGCAGGCTACGAGCAGTACTTC